These T cell receptor beta chains were read from a single sample in a study of CD8 T cells in ankylosing spondylitis. TCRdb used MiXCR to reprocess the 5' RACE reads, holding one entry per CDR3 protein. The sample shows 250,000 to 400,000 distinct CDR3 sequences, roughly 10% of them seen only once. Sequencing was carried out using blood, either unsorted or a sorted T cell fraction (not recorded which). These receptors all stem from a female donor with ankylosing spondylitis or in good health (not recorded which). Each CDR3 is given with its conserved first and last residue. Each record gives: V gene, J gene, clone size, D gene, CDR3 DNA, CDR3 protein. The D gene is left open where the match is weak. A clone size is listed for some rows: how often the clone was seen (once, few, many), or a class if it is expanded.

TRBV20-1	TRBJ2-2	many	TRBD2	TGCAGTGCCGCCGGACTAGTGGCCGGGGAGCTGTTTTTT	CSAAGLVAGELFF
TRBV25-1	TRBJ1-2	-	TRBD1	TGTGCCAGCAGTGAGGGGACAGGGGGCAGCTATGGCTACACCTTC	CASSEGTGGSYGYTF
TRBV20-1	TRBJ2-3	few	TRBD2	TGCAGTGCTAGAGATCCAGCGGGGGGGCCTGATACGCAGTATTTT	CSARDPAGGPDTQYF
TRBV20-1	TRBJ1-2	many	-	TGCAGTGCTAGCGCTCTGGGGCCCTATGGCTACACCTTC	CSASALGPYGYTF
TRBV5-1	TRBJ2-7	-	TRBD1	TGCGCCAGCAGCTGGCGGACAGGAACCTACGAGCAGTACTTC	CASSWRTGTYEQYF
TRBV29-1	TRBJ1-1	few	-	TGCAGCGTTGAATTAGGGGCGTACACTGAAGCTTTCTTT	CSVELGAYTEAFF
TRBV6-1	TRBJ2-5	many	TRBD2	TGTGCCAGCAGTGAAGCTGGGAGCGGGAAGATCGAGACCCAGTACTTC	CASSEAGSGKIETQYF
TRBV12-3/TRBV12-4	TRBJ1-1	few	TRBD1	TGTGCCAGCAGTTTATCCCGGACAGGGAGGACTGAAGCTTTCTTT	CASSLSRTGRTEAFF
TRBV7-9	TRBJ2-5	many	-	TGTGCCAGCAGCTCCCAGGGCGAAGAGACCCAGTACTTC	CASSSQGEETQYF
TRBV2	TRBJ2-1	many	TRBD2	TGTGCCAGCAGTGAACTAGCGGGAGTAAACAATGAGCAGTTCTTC	CASSELAGVNNEQFF
TRBV10-3	TRBJ1-3	many	-	TGTGCCATCAGGACTCATGCTGGAAACACCATATATTTT	CAIRTHAGNTIYF
TRBV5-1	TRBJ2-3	few	-	TGCGCCAGCAGCCCCCGACTGGAAGCGGCAGATACGCAGTATTTT	CASSPRLEAADTQYF
TRBV20-1	TRBJ2-7	many	TRBD2	TGCAGTGCTTTTTTACCGGGAGGAAAAAACGAGCAGTACTTC	CSAFLPGGKNEQYF
TRBV20-1	TRBJ2-5	many	-	TGCAGTGCTAATGGCCCTGGGACACCTCAAGAGACCCAGTACTTC	CSANGPGTPQETQYF
TRBV20-1	TRBJ2-7	many	-	TGCAGTGCCACTGCCGCCGGGACGGCCAGCTCCTACGAGCAGTACTTC	CSATAAGTASSYEQYF
TRBV20-1	TRBJ2-2	many	-	TGCAGTGCTAGCGGGGTGAACACCGGGGAGCTGTTTTTT	CSASGVNTGELFF
TRBV6-2/TRBV6-3	TRBJ2-7	many	TRBD2	TGTGCCAGCGCCCTCCGCCGACTAGCGGGAGGTTTGACCTACGAGCAGTACTTC	CASALRRLAGGLTYEQYF
TRBV12-3/TRBV12-4	TRBJ2-3	many	-	TGTGCCAGTGCACCGGGACCACCTGGAGATACGCAGTATTTT	CASAPGPPGDTQYF
TRBV6-2/TRBV6-3	TRBJ2-1	-	-	TGTGCCAGCAGCCCCCTCTCCGGCTCAAATGAGCAGTTCTTC	CASSPLSGSNEQFF
TRBV12-3/TRBV12-4	TRBJ2-5	few	-	TGTGCCAGCAGTTTAGTTGGGCCCCTGGAGACCCAGTACTTC	CASSLVGPLETQYF
TRBV18	TRBJ2-3	-	-	TGTGCCAGCTCCCGGACTAAGACGTACACAGATACGCAGTATTTT	CASSRTKTYTDTQYF
TRBV11-2	TRBJ2-5	many	-	TGTGCCAGCAGCCTTCGCTGGTCCTACAAAGAGACCCAGTACTTC	CASSLRWSYKETQYF
TRBV5-6	TRBJ2-7	-	-	TGTGCCAGCAGCTTGGTGGGGTGGGAGCAGTACTTC	CASSLVGWEQYF
TRBV5-5	TRBJ1-4	few	TRBD1	TGTGCCAGCAGCTCACGGACAGGGTCGCGTGAAAAACTGTTTTTT	CASSSRTGSREKLFF
TRBV29-1	TRBJ2-1	many	-	TGCAGCGTTGATCTCGGGGCGACCTACAATGAGCAGTTCTTC	CSVDLGATYNEQFF
TRBV6-5	TRBJ1-1	-	-	TGTGCCAGCAGTTACAGGGGTACCACAGCTTTCTTT	CASSYRGTTAFF
TRBV7-2	TRBJ2-2	-	-	TGTGCCAGCAGCCCAAGACAGGCGGGGAACACCGGGGAGCTGTTTTTT	CASSPRQAGNTGELFF
TRBV5-1	TRBJ2-1	many	-	TGCGCCAGCAGAGCTTGGGTTGTGGTAGGCAATGAGCAGTTCTTC	CASRAWVVVGNEQFF
TRBV11-2	TRBJ2-3	many	TRBD2	TGTGCCAGCAGCTTAGAGGTAGCGGGGGAGATCACAGATACGCAGTATTTT	CASSLEVAGEITDTQYF
TRBV5-4	TRBJ2-1	many	TRBD2	TGTGCCAGCAGCTCGCTAGCGGGGGGCCACAATGAGCAGTTCTTC	CASSSLAGGHNEQFF
TRBV20-1	TRBJ2-5	many	-	TGCAGTGCTAGAGATTCAGTAGTAGAGACCCAGTACTTC	CSARDSVVETQYF
TRBV7-2	TRBJ2-7	many	-	TGTGCCAGCAGCCCCTCATTTCAACGGCCCCCTCGAGAGCAGTACTTC	CASSPSFQRPPREQYF
TRBV5-1	TRBJ2-5	many	-	TGCGCCAGCAGCGAGAAGGAGACCCAGTACTTC	CASSEKETQYF
TRBV29-1	TRBJ2-3	many	-	TGCAGCGTTGTTGACAGCACAGATACGCAGTATTTT	CSVVDSTDTQYF
TRBV24-1	TRBJ2-1	many	-	TGTGCCACCAGTATTGGAGGGCCCGACTACAATGAGCAGTTCTTC	CATSIGGPDYNEQFF
TRBV29-1	TRBJ2-3	many	-	TGCAGCGTCCGGACAGTAACCACAGATACGCAGTATTTT	CSVRTVTTDTQYF
TRBV28	TRBJ2-6	-	-	TGTGCCAGCAGTTTACAGACAGGGGCGGGGGGGCTGAGCTCTGGGGCCAACGTCCTGACTTTC	CASSLQTGAGGLSSGANVLTF
TRBV28	TRBJ2-2	many	-	TGTGCCAGCAGTTCGACCCGGGGGGAGCTGTTTTTT	CASSSTRGELFF
TRBV28	TRBJ2-7	many	-	TGTGCCAGCAGTTTAGGGGAATCCTACGAGCAGTACTTC	CASSLGESYEQYF
TRBV20-1	TRBJ2-2	few	-	TGCAGTGCTAGAGAAAACCGGGGCGTCAACACCGGGGAGCTGTTTTTT	CSARENRGVNTGELFF
TRBV6-4	TRBJ1-5	-	TRBD1	TGTGCCAGCAGTGACCCAGAGTGCAGGGGGTGGTGTGGTGGCAATCAGCCCCAGCATTTT	CASSDPECRGWCGGNQPQHF
TRBV6-6	TRBJ2-3	many	-	TGTGCCAGCACCCTAGGGGGGGCAGATACGCAGTATTTT	CASTLGGADTQYF
TRBV24-1	TRBJ2-2	many	TRBD1	TGTGCCACCAGCAGACAGGGCGGTTACCTGAACACCGGGGAGCTGTTTTTT	CATSRQGGYLNTGELFF
TRBV20-1	TRBJ1-2	many	-	TGCAGTGCTAGAGATGGGTACAGCGCCGGGGACTATGGCTACACCTTC	CSARDGYSAGDYGYTF
TRBV28	TRBJ2-5	many	-	TGTGCCAGCAGAGTCGGGCCCTCTGGTCTGGAGACCCAGTACTTC	CASRVGPSGLETQYF
TRBV3-1	TRBJ2-7	few	TRBD2	TGTGCCAGCAGCCAAAGACTAGCGGGGGGACCCGAGCAGTACTTC	CASSQRLAGGPEQYF
TRBV12-3/TRBV12-4	TRBJ2-7	-	-	TGTGCCAGCGGAAATAGCGAACGACGCCCCTACGAGCAGTACTTC	CASGNSERRPYEQYF
TRBV20-1	TRBJ2-3	many	-	TGCAGTGCTAGATCACCCAGGGGCCGCACAGATACGCAGTATTTT	CSARSPRGRTDTQYF
TRBV5-1	TRBJ2-3	few	-	TGCGCCAGCTCGATGGCGAGCACAGATACGCAGTATTTT	CASSMASTDTQYF
TRBV12-2	TRBJ2-7	-	-	TGTGCAAGTCGCCACATCACTAGCGGGAAGGATGGCTACGAGCAGTACTTC	CASRHITSGKDGYEQYF
TRBV27	TRBJ2-1	many	TRBD1	TGTGCCAGCACTAACTCCGGGACAGGGACCATGGGCTCCTACAATGAGCAGTTCTTC	CASTNSGTGTMGSYNEQFF
TRBV20-1	TRBJ2-2	many	-	TGCAGTGTGGGGGAGGCCGGGGAGCTGTTTTTT	CSVGEAGELFF
TRBV20-1	TRBJ2-3	many	TRBD2	TGCAGTGCTAGAGTTTCCTTAGCGGGGGTCGCCCCAGATACGCAGTATTTT	CSARVSLAGVAPDTQYF